This T cell receptor beta chain was documented in a study of T cells in Graves' hyperthyroidism and ophthalmopathy. The study, taken as a whole, reports: The model's output predicted ophthalmopathy at a median of 6.5 months prior to onset. Within blood appeared most thyroid clonotypes that had expanded above 0.001.

Germline V gene data show CDR1 as SQVTM and CDR2 as ANQGSEA. This CDR3 comprises 12 residues. RNA transcripts provided the source from which TCR beta CDR3 regions were amplified. Researchers ran a first-round RT-PCR on the TCR CDR3 using the HTBI primer set. In TCRdb, the multiplex PCR reads were re-called with MiXCR into one record per CDR3 protein. Of 530,000 or so distinct CDR3 sequences in the sample, 46% were seen once. This clonotype was counted many times. Antigen: not known. If no ophthalmopathy progression occurred within 18 months, Graves' hyperthyroidism was stable. Each diagnosis drew on symptoms, thyroxine, TRAb, thyroid ultrasound and orbital computed tomography findings.

Sequenced: peripheral blood or thyroid tissue (not recorded which). The sequence was obtained from a woman under 30 with Graves' hyperthyroidism. The rearrangement links TRBV29-1 to TRBJ1-1, with D unresolved. The CDR3 protein is CSVDILNTEAFF. In DNA form, the CDR3 reads TGCAGTGTCGACATTCTGAACACTGAAGCTTTCTTT.